This T cell receptor (beta chain) was sequenced in a study of a mutant IDH1 vaccine in newly diagnosed glioma. Background on the study: Vaccination followed radiotherapy alone by 4-6 weeks, or accompanied temozolomide cycles. There were approximately 62% males and roughly 38% females among treated patients, whose mean age was about 38 years. Earlier treatment was radiotherapy, temozolomide, or both, with most getting both.

Regarding this clone: Its antigen is unknown.

Here immunoSEQ multiplex PCR was the method, and the copy in TCRdb shows in-frame clones only, minus some. The data show about 38,000 clones, with roughly 74% seen just once and approximately 5.7% held by the top ten. CDR3 length: 12 residues. V was pared by 6 bases and J by 10 bases, with 13 bases between. Germline values: CDR1 MNHNS, CDR2 SASEGT. Whole-study results and caveats: In 80% to 95% of patients, immune responses induced by the vaccine occurred.

Sample time point: week 5, during vaccination. Doses consisted of 300 ug of mutant IDH1 20-mer peptide each, paired with topical imiquimod. This receptor was identified in a man between 35 and 55 years old with glioma. This chain joins TRBV6-1 and TRBJ1-5; no definite D call. Specimen: PBMCs, collected from a glioma patient whose treatment included an IDH1 peptide vaccine. Here the CDR3 DNA reads TGTGCCAGCAGCGCCGATGTTGGACCCCAGCATTTT. Translated: CASSADVGPQHF.